A single T cell receptor (beta chain) is shown here with its context. Its antigen is still unknown. The sequencing template was cDNA reverse transcribed from extracted RNA. TCRdb's copy holds only in-frame clones and misses some; the assay was immunoSEQ multiplex PCR. The sample holds under 130,000 clones, 80% to 90% seen once. The source of the sample is a study of CD8+ T cells in alopecia areata. Study as a whole: Treatment ran 6 to 18 months, with 6 months of follow-up afterward.

CDR3 length equals 16 residues. With 3 bases removed from V and 2 bases from J, the gap between germline ends came to 18 bases. In germline, CDR1 is SGHNT, CDR2 YYREEE (reference sequence). The treatment is: oral pan-JAK inhibitor, 5-10 mg twice daily. Collected material from alopecia areata patients comprised lesional scalp punch biopsies and peripheral blood. PBMCs yielded sorted CD4+ and CD8+ T cells. Study results and limitations: Amid tofacitinib therapy, many expanded lesional clones stayed present in scalp and blood.

Sequenced here: CD8+ T cells sorted from blood, sampled at approximately week 30, from a patient treated with tofacitinib. The sequence came from a human donor with alopecia areata. This rearrangement joins TRBV5-4 to TRBJ2-7; D uncertain. The CDR3 bases are TGTGCCAGCAGCTCTCCAGTTCAGACCCCGACCTACGAGCAGTACTTC. It translates to CASSSPVQTPTYEQYF.